Following are 24 T cell receptor beta chains from one sample sequenced in a study of human versus mouse CDR3 diversity and MHC coevolution. Clones were sequenced by immunoSEQ multiplex PCR, and TCRdb holds only the in-frame ones, with some missing. The sample has around 74,000 clones, around 90% seen once. The sample taken for sequencing was naive CD4+ T cells from blood. Sample subset: CD45RO-negative CD62L-positive naive CD4 T cells. These receptors all stem from a person between 25 and 70 years old in good health.

This rearrangement joins TRBV5-1 to TRBJ1-1, with 7 bases identical to TRBD1. The CDR3 has 16 amino acids. V shed 4 bases, J shed 6 bases, and the junction held 15 bases outside the gene matches. In germline, CDR1 is SGHRS, CDR2 YFSETQ. As DNA, the CDR3 is TGCGCCAGCAGCCTAGAATGGCAAGGGGGCCTCTCTGAAGCTTTCTTT. Translating gives CASSLEWQGGLSEAFF.

This clone has a single count. CDR3 residues: CASSRQPEAGELFF. The DNA for the CDR3 is TGTGCCAGCAGTAGGCAGCCCGAGGCCGGGGAGCTGTTTTTT. The chain uses TRBV6-5 and TRBJ2-2; no clear D. The CDR3 totals 14 residues. Deletions cut 5 bases from V and 6 bases from J, with 13 bases between. Germline assignment: CDR1 MNHEY and CDR2 SVGAGI.

The J gene is TRBJ1-1, the V gene TRBV5-5, with TRBD1 matching over 11 bases. J lost 3 bases, V lost 5 bases, and 21 bases had no gene match. The CDR3 runs 20 residues. Germline V gene data show CDR1 as SGHKS and CDR2 as YYEKEE (reference sequence). The CDR3: CASSLKDRGQPSVWYTEAFF. The CDR3, as DNA: TGTGCCAGCAGTCTTAAGGACAGGGGGCAACCATCGGTATGGTACACTGAAGCTTTCTTT.

The J gene is TRBJ2-1, the V gene TRBV10-1, with a tentative D call TRBD2 (6 bases). V shed 6 bases and J shed 7 bases, with 10 bases lying between them. From germline, CDR1 is WNHNN and CDR2 SYGVQD (reference sequence). This CDR3 region has 12 residues. CDR3 nucleotide sequence: TGCGCCAGCAGCTTCAGCGGGAATGAGCAGTTCTTC. Its translation is CASSFSGNEQFF.

The J gene is TRBJ2-5, the V gene TRBV7-8, with 13 positions matching TRBD2. Germline CDR1 and CDR2: SGHVS and FQNEAQ. The J segment lost 0 bases and the V segment lost 2 bases, leaving 12 bases of the junction unmatched. CDR3 length: 20 residues. CDR3 loop: CASSLRRGPGLAGNQETQYF. Here the CDR3 DNA reads TGTGCCAGCAGCTTACGAAGGGGGCCGGGACTAGCGGGAAACCAAGAGACCCAGTACTTC.

This chain connects TRBV5-5 to TRBJ2-3, with D possibly matching TRBD1 (6 bases). This CDR3 is built from 16 residues. Germline CDR1 and CDR2: SGHKS and YYEKEE (reference sequence). Trimming cost V 4 bases and J 1 base, with 16 bases left between them. CDR3 DNA sequence: TGTGCCAGCAGCCCAGGGCGAGGGGGTGGCACAGATACGCAGTATTTT. Translation gives CASSPGRGGGTDTQYF.

The chain has TRBV28 and TRBJ1-6; a weak D match, TRBD1 (5 bases). From germline, CDR1 is MDHEN and CDR2 SYDVKM. This CDR3 comprises 14 residues. Trimming removed 2 bases at V and 7 bases at J, with 9 bases between. The CDR3 nucleotides read TGTGCCAGCAGTTTAGGGGCATGGAATTCACCCCTCCACTTT. This sequence encodes CASSLGAWNSPLHF.

The chain is built from TRBV10-2 and TRBJ2-1; the match to TRBD2 covers 7 bases. Per germline, CDR1 WSHSY and CDR2 SAAADI. The CDR3 consists of 14 residues. Trimming cost V 3 bases and J 4 bases; bases outside gene matches: 3. Here the CDR3 DNA reads TGCGCCAGCAGTGACCCAGCGGGATACAATGAGCAGTTCTTC. Encoded protein: CASSDPAGYNEQFF.

The rearrangement uses TRBV5-4 and TRBJ1-1; D perhaps matches TRBD1 (5 bases). The germline CDR1 and CDR2 sequences are SGHNT and YYREEE (reference sequence). V lost 0 bases, J lost 5 bases, and 17 bases lay in between. The CDR3 consists of 16 residues. DNA of the CDR3: TGTGCCAGCAGCTTGGGGCTCAGGGAAGACGGAACTGAAGCTTTCTTT. It yields the protein CASSLGLREDGTEAFF.

This chain joins TRBV6-1 and TRBJ1-1, with 10 bases identical to TRBD1. The trim removed 2 bases at V and 10 bases at J, leaving 10 bases unmatched. The CDR3 is 15 amino acids. CDR1 and CDR2 (germline): MNHNS, SASEGT. The CDR3 here is CASSEKGQGTLGAFF. The CDR3, as DNA: TGTGCCAGCAGTGAAAAGGGACAGGGGACACTAGGAGCTTTCTTT.

The chain carries TRBV2 and TRBJ2-2; 11 bases are a match to TRBD1. CDR3 length equals 13 residues. With V trimmed by 6 bases and J by 6 bases, 0 bases remained unmatched. Germline CDR1 is SNHLY and CDR2 is FYNNEI. The CDR3 DNA is TGTGCCAGCAGGGGACAGGGGGCCGGGGAGCTGTTTTTT. Translating it yields CASRGQGAGELFF.

The chain employs TRBV27 and TRBJ1-1; 8 nucleotides agree with TRBD1. Trimming removed 6 bases from V and 8 bases from J; junction bases left unmatched: 5. CDR1 is MNHEY, CDR2 SMNVEV, per germline (reference sequence). The CDR3 is 12 residues long. DNA for the CDR3: TGTGCCAGCAGGACAGGGGAAAGGGAAGCTTTCTTT. Protein: CASRTGEREAFF.

The J gene is TRBJ2-3, the V gene TRBV10-1; TRBD2 matches at 12 bases. Germline CDR1 and CDR2: WNHNN and SYGVQD (reference sequence). This CDR3 is 15 amino acids long. J gave up 3 bases and V 6 bases, and 4 bases lay outside the gene matches. This CDR3 is CASRGTSGPTDTQYF. CDR3 coding DNA: TGCGCCAGCAGAGGGACTAGCGGGCCAACAGATACGCAGTATTTT.

This clone has only one observation. The V gene is TRBV10-3, the J gene TRBJ1-5; no firm D call. This CDR3 is built from 16 residues. Germline CDR1 ENHRY, CDR2 SYGVKD. The germline V and J ends were trimmed by 3 bases and 1 base, with 13 bases remaining between them. The CDR3 nucleotides read TGTGCCATCAGTGAAGAAGGCCGAGGGAGCAATCAGCCCCAGCATTTT. This translates into CAISEEGRGSNQPQHF.

The rearrangement links TRBV18 to TRBJ2-3, with 8 bases that match TRBD2. There are 16 residues in the CDR3. CDR1 is KGHSH and CDR2 is LQKENI in the germline V gene. The J segment lost 0 bases and the V segment lost 2 bases, leaving 4 bases of the junction unmatched. In nucleotides, the CDR3 is TGTGCCAGCTCACCAAGCGCTAGCGGGAGCACAGATACGCAGTATTTT. Its translation is CASSPSASGSTDTQYF. Full variable domain (outside the CDR3, taken from reference TRBV18 and TRBJ2-3): NAGVMQNPRHLVRRRGQEARLRCSPMKGHSHVYWYRQLPEEGLKFMVYLQKENIIDESGMPKERFSAEFPKEGPSILRIQQVVRGDSAAYFCASSPSASGSTDTQYFGPGTRLTVL.

This clone was observed a single time. This CDR3 is CASSLGSAGAGYTF. CDR3 DNA sequence: TGTGCCAGCAGCTTAGGCTCCGCAGGGGCTGGCTACACCTTC. The rearrangement joins TRBV7-6 to TRBJ1-2; tentatively, D is TRBD1 (6 bases). Germline CDR1 reads SGHVS; CDR2 reads FNYEAQ. The CDR3 length is 14 residues. Trimming removed 1 base from V and 7 bases from J, with 13 bases in between.

This chain joins TRBV11-2 and TRBJ2-5; 7 bases align to TRBD2. The CDR3 is 17 amino acids. V shed 0 bases, J shed 5 bases, and the junction held 12 bases outside the gene matches. CDR1 and CDR2 from the germline V gene are SGHAT and FQNNGV. The DNA of the CDR3 is TGTGCCAGCAGCTTAGACAGCGACTTTGCGGGAGAGGAGACCCAGTACTTC. It yields the protein CASSLDSDFAGEETQYF.

V usage is TRBV5-1 and J usage is TRBJ1-3; weak D call: TRBD1 (5 bases). V was cut by 0 bases and J by 0 bases, with 7 bases left in between. CDR1 is SGHRS, CDR2 YFSETQ, per germline. This CDR3 is 15 amino acids long. The DNA of the CDR3 is TGCGCCAGCAGCTTGGGACAGCTCTCTGGAAACACCATATATTTT. Translation: CASSLGQLSGNTIYF.

The V gene is TRBV29-1, the J gene TRBJ1-1, with TRBD1 matching over 9 bases. With V trimmed by 5 bases and J by 1 base, 5 bases remained unmatched. Germline V gene data show CDR1 as SQVTM and CDR2 as ANQGSEA. CDR3 length: 14 amino acids. The CDR3 DNA reads TGCAGCGTTTATTACAGGGGGCGGAACACTGAAGCTTTCTTT. This codes for CSVYYRGRNTEAFF.

The V call is TRBV4-1, the J call TRBJ2-3; 16 nucleotides agree with TRBD2. This CDR3 has 19 amino acids. Per germline, CDR1 MGHRA and CDR2 YSYEKL. The V segment lost 4 bases and the J segment 2 bases; nucleotides outside the gene matches: 9. The CDR3 loop is CASSRSGTSGRAPTDTQYF. CDR3 DNA sequence: TGCGCCAGCAGCCGCTCCGGGACTAGCGGGAGGGCCCCCACAGATACGCAGTATTTT.

The chain joins TRBV11-2 to TRBJ1-4; tentative D call: TRBD1 (5 bases). The germline V gene encodes CDR1 SGHAT and CDR2 FQNNGV. V was clipped by 5 bases and J by 4 bases, with 14 bases between them. The CDR3 is 15 residues long. The CDR3 protein is CASSALRGSNEKLFF. CDR3 bases: TGTGCCAGCAGCGCCCTGCGGGGGAGTAATGAAAAACTGTTTTTT.

V usage is TRBV30 and J usage is TRBJ2-3, with TRBD2 matching over 14 bases. The trim removed 7 bases at V and 2 bases at J, leaving 5 bases unmatched. The germline V gene encodes CDR1 GTSNPN and CDR2 SVGIG (reference sequence). The CDR3 extends over 15 amino acids. The CDR3 sequence is CASGTSGGYTDTQYF. CDR3 coding DNA: TGTGCCTCCGGGACTAGCGGGGGATACACAGATACGCAGTATTTT.

The chain couples TRBV5-6 to TRBJ1-1, with TRBD1 matching 8 bases. The V gene end was trimmed by 3 bases and the J gene end by 1 base; junction bases not matched to a gene: 5. The CDR3 totals 15 residues. Per the germline V gene, CDR1 is SGHDT and CDR2 is YYEEEE. The CDR3 loop reads CASSSRGRSNTEAFF. The CDR3 bases are TGTGCCAGCAGCTCCAGGGGGCGATCGAACACTGAAGCTTTCTTT. Combining the CDR3 with reference TRBV5-6 and TRBJ1-1 gives the whole variable domain DAGVTQSPTHLIKTRGQQVTLRCSPKSGHDTVSWYQQALGQGPQFIFQYYEEEERQRGNFPDRFSGHQFPNYSSELNVNALLLGDSALYLCASSSRGRSNTEAFFGQGTRLTVV.

The chain recombines TRBV5-1 with TRBJ2-2; 7 bases map to TRBD1. Looked up from germline, CDR1 is SGHRS and CDR2 is YFSETQ. The V and J ends lost 2 bases and 0 bases, in that order; junction bases with no gene match: 1. The CDR3 has 15 amino acids. CDR3: CASSFRGTNTGELFF. The CDR3 nucleotides are TGCGCCAGCAGCTTCAGGGGGACGAACACCGGGGAGCTGTTTTTT.